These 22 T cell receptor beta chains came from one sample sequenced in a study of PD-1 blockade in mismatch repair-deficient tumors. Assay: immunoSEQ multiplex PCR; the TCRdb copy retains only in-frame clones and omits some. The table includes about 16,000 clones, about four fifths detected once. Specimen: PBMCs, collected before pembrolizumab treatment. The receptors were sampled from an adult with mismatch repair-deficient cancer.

The CDR3 spells CAISERAAPYNEQFF. As DNA, the CDR3 is TGTGCCATCAGTGAGAGGGCCGCCCCCTACAATGAGCAGTTCTTC. The V gene is TRBV10-3, the J gene TRBJ2-1; D is unresolved. This CDR3 has 15 amino acids. Trimming stripped 2 bases from V and 2 bases from J, with 10 bases between. Germline lookup yields CDR1 ENHRY and CDR2 SYGVKD.

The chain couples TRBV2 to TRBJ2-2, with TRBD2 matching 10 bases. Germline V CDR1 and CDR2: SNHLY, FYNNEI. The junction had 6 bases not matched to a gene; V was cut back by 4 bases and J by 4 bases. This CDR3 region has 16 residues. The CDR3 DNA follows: TGTGCCAGCAGTGGCCCCGGACTAGCGGCCACCGGGGAGCTGTTTTTT. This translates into CASSGPGLAATGELFF.

The DNA of the CDR3 is TGCGCCAGCAGCTCTCGGACCACTAGCACAGATACGCAGTATTTT. It translates to CASSSRTTSTDTQYF. V gene TRBV5-1 combines with J gene TRBJ2-3; D is unclear. The V end lost 3 bases, the J end lost 0 bases, and 11 bases lay between the germline ends. The CDR3 is made up of 15 amino acids. Per germline, CDR1 SGHRS and CDR2 YFSETQ. The entire variable domain, with the rest obtained from reference TRBV5-1 and TRBJ2-3, is as follows: KAGVTQTPRYLIKTRGQQVTLSCSPISGHRSVSWYQQTPGQGLQFLFEYFSETQRNKGNFPGRFSGRQFSNSRSEMNVSTLELGDSALYLCASSSRTTSTDTQYFGPGTRLTVL.

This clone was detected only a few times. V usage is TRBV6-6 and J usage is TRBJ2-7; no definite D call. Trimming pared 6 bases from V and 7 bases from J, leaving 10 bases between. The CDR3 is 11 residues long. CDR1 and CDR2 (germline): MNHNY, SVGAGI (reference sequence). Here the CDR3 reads CASSILMEQYF. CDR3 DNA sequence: TGTGCCAGCAGCATACTCATGGAGCAGTACTTC.

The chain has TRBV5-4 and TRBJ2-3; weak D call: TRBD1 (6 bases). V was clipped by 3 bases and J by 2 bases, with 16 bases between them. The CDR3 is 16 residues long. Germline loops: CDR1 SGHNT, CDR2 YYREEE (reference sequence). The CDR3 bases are TGTGCCAGCAGCTGGATGACGAACAGGGACACAGATACGCAGTATTTT. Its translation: CASSWMTNRDTDTQYF.

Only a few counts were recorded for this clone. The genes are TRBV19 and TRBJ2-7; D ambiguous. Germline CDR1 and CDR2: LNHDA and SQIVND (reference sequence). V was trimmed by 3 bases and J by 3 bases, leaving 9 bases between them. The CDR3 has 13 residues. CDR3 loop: CASSIWGNYEQYF. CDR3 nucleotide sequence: TGTGCCAGTAGTATCTGGGGAAACTACGAGCAGTACTTC. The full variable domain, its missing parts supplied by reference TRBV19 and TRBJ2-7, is DGGITQSPKYLFRKEGQNVTLSCEQNLNHDAMYWYRQDPGQGLRLIYYSQIVNDFQKGDIAEGYSVSREKKESFPLTVTSAQKNPTAFYLCASSIWGNYEQYFGPGTRLTVT.

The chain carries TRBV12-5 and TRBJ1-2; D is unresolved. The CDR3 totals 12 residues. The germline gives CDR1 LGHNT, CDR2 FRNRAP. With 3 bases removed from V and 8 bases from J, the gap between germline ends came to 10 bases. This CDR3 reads CASGFADRGYTF. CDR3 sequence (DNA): TGTGCTAGTGGTTTTGCTGACCGGGGCTACACCTTC. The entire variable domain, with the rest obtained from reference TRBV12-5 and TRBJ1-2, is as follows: DARVTQTPRHKVTEMGQEVTMRCQPILGHNTVFWYRQTMMQGLELLAYFRNRAPLDDSGMPKDRFSAEMPDATLATLKIQPSEPRDSAVYFCASGFADRGYTFGSGTRLTVV.

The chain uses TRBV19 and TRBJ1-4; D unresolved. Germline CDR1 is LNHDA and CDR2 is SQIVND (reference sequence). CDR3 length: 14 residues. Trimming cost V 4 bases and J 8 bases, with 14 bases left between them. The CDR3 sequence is CASSTPGSGEKLFF. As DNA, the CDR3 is TGTGCCAGTAGTACACCGGGGTCTGGGGAAAAACTGTTTTTT.

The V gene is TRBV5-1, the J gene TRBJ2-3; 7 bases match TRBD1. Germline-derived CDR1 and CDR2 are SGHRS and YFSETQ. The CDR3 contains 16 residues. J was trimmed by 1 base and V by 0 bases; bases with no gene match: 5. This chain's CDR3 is CASSLASGGGTDTQYF. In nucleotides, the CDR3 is TGCGCCAGCAGCTTGGCCTCAGGGGGAGGCACAGATACGCAGTATTTT.

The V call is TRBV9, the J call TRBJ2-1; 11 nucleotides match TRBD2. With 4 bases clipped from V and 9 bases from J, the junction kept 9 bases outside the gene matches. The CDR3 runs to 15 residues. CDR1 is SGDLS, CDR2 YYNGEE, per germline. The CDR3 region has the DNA TGTGCCAGCAGCCACGGACTAGCGGGTTCACTTGAGCAGTTCTTC. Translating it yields CASSHGLAGSLEQFF. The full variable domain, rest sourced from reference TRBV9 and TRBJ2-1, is DSGVTQTPKHLITATGQRVTLRCSPRSGDLSVYWYQQSLDQGLQFLIQYYNGEERAKGNILERFSAQQFPDLHSELNLSSLELGDSALYFCASSHGLAGSLEQFFGPGTRLTVL.

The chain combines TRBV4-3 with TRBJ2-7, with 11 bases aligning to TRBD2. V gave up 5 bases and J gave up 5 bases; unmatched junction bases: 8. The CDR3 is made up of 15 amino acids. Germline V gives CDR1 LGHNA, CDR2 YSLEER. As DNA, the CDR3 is TGCGCCAGCAGCTATATAGCGGGAGGGCCCAACGAGCAGTACTTC. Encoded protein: CASSYIAGGPNEQYF.

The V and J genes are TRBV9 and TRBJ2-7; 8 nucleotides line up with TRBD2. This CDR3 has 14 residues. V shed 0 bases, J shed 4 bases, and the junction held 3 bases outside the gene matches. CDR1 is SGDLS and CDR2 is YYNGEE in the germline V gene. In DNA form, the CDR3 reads TGTGCCAGCAGCGTAGACGGGAGGGGTTACGAGCAGTACTTC. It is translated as CASSVDGRGYEQYF.

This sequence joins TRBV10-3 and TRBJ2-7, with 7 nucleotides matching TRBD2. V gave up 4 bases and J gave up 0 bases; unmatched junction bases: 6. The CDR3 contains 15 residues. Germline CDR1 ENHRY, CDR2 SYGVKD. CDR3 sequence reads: CAISGPGLNSYEQYF. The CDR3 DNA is TGTGCCATCAGTGGTCCGGGACTAAACTCCTACGAGCAGTACTTC.

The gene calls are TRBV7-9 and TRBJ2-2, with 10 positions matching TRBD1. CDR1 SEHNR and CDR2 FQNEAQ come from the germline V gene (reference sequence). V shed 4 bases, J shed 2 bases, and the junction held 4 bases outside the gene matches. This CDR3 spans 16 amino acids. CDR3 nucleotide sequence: TGTGCCAGCAGCTACCGACAGGGGGCAAACACCGGGGAGCTGTTTTTT. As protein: CASSYRQGANTGELFF.

The CDR3 nucleotides are TGTGCCAGCAGCCCCGGCCGGGAGACCCAGTACTTC. Translated, it gives CASSPGRETQYF. This sequence joins TRBV11-3 and TRBJ2-5; no clear D gene. The V end was cut by 5 bases, the J end by 5 bases, with 9 bases between. There are 12 residues in the CDR3. Germline lookup yields CDR1 SGHNT and CDR2 YENEEA.

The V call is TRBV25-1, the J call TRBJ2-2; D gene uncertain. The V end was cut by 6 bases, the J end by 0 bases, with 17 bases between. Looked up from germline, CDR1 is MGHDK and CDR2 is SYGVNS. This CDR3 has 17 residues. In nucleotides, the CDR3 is TGTGCCAGCAGCGCAGTTAGAGGCGCCCCGAACACCGGGGAGCTGTTTTTT. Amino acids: CASSAVRGAPNTGELFF.

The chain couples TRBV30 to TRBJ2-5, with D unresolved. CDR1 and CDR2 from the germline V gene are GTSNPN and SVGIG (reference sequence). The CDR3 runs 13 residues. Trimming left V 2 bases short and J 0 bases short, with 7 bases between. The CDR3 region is CAWSLGNQETQYF. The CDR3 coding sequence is TGTGCCTGGAGTCTTGGGAACCAAGAGACCCAGTACTTC.

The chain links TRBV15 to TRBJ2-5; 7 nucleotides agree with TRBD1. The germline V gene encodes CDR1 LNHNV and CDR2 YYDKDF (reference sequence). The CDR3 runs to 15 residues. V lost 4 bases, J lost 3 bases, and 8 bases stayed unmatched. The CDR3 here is CATSTSGTVKETQYF. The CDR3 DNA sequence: TGTGCCACCAGCACTTCCGGGACAGTAAAAGAGACCCAGTACTTC.

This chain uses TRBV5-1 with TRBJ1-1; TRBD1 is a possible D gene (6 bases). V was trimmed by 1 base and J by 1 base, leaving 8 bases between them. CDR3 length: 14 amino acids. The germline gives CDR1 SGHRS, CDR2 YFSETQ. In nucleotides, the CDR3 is TGCGCCAGCAGCTTGTCGGGGGCGAACACTGAAGCTTTCTTT. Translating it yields CASSLSGANTEAFF. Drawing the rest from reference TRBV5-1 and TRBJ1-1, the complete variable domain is KAGVTQTPRYLIKTRGQQVTLSCSPISGHRSVSWYQQTPGQGLQFLFEYFSETQRNKGNFPGRFSGRQFSNSRSEMNVSTLELGDSALYLCASSLSGANTEAFFGQGTRLTVV.

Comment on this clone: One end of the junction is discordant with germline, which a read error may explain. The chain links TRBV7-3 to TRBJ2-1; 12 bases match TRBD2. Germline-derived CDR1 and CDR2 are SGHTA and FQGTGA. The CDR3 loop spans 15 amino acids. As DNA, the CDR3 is TGTGCCAGCAGCCTAACCGGGACTAGCGGGAATGAGCAGTTCTTC. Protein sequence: CASSLTGTSGNEQFF.

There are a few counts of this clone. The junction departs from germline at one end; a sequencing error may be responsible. The CDR3 nucleotides are TGTGCCAGCCTCGGGCCCGTCCATTTTTTC. It translates to CASLGPVHFF. The genes are TRBV2 and TRBJ2-7, with D hard to call. The CDR3 length is 10 residues. CDR1 and CDR2 (germline): SNHLY, FYNNEI. Drawing the rest from reference TRBV2 and TRBJ2-7, the complete variable domain is EPEVTQTPSHQVTQMGQEVILRCVPISNHLYFYWYRQILGQKVEFLVSFYNNEISEKSEIFDDQFSVERPDGSNFTLKIRSTKLEDSAMYFCASLGPVHFFGPGTRLTVT.

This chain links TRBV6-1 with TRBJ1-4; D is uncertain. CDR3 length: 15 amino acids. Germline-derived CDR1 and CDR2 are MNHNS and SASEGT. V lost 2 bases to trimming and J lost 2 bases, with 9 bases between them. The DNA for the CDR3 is TGTGCCAGCAGTGAATTTCGGCAGACTAATGAAAAACTGTTTTTT. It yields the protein CASSEFRQTNEKLFF.